This T cell receptor beta chain appears in the sequencing data of a study of T cells expressing NK-cell markers. Study overall: Researchers got TCR beta repertoires out of sorted CD3+CD56+NKG2C+, CD3+CD56+NKG2C- and CD3+CD56-NKG2C+ T cells.

In generating TCR beta cDNA, 5'RACE template switching with UMIs was used. TCRdb re-called the 5' RACE reads, yielding one record per CDR3 amino acid sequence without DNA. This sample contains some 280,000 distinct CDR3 sequences. The CDR3 totals 13 residues. The germline gives CDR1 SGHVS, CDR2 FQNEAQ. This clonotype was obtained from a man between 18 and 29 years old in good health. The rearrangement uses TRBV7-8 and TRBJ2-1; TCRdb's D gene call, TRBD2, goes unchecked for lack of DNA. The sequenced sample consisted of blood T cells: a sorted CD56 or NKG2C T cell subset, CD4+ or CD8+ T cells, or bulk PBMC T cells (not recorded which). CDR3 protein: CASSVTRYNEQFF.